This entry concerns a single T cell receptor (beta chain). TCRdb's copy holds only in-frame clones and misses some; the assay was immunoSEQ multiplex PCR. The sample holds around 130,000 clones; about 76% are singletons and the top ten take 20% to 25%. These data originate in a study of blood T cell repertoires in COVID-19. For the study at large: Sources were T cells, B-cell-depleted T cells, or PBMCs; the material itself was cDNA or gDNA.

The TCR comes from a man older than 75 with acute or convalescent COVID-19. Material for sequencing was peripheral blood.

The CDR3 region has the DNA TGTGCCAGCAGCCAACGCGGCCCCACGGGGGGAGAAAAACTGTTTTTT. Amino acids: CASSQRGPTGGEKLFF. The chain carries TRBV3-1 (or the pseudogene TRBV3-2) and TRBJ1-4; TRBD1 might be the D (5 bases). The CDR3 contains 16 residues. V was pared by 2 bases and J by 8 bases, with 18 bases between. Germline V gives CDR1 LGHDT, CDR2 YNNKEL (reference sequence).